The source of this T cell receptor (beta chain) is a study of shared clonotypes between healthy human individuals. The repertoire was sequenced with immunoSEQ multiplex PCR; TCRdb's copy has only in-frame clones and lacks some. The table lists millions of clones, just over 90% of them singletons. V was pared by 4 bases and J by 1 base, with 14 bases between. The germline CDR1 and CDR2 sequences are SGHNT and YYREEE (reference sequence). The CDR3 has 15 residues. The sequence was obtained from a man aged 18 to 30 in good health. Some clones in this sample may be carry-over from other donors' samples. Sequenced: naive CD4+ T cells from PBMCs. The subset: CD45RA+ positively selected. V is TRBV5-4 and J is TRBJ2-5, with D perhaps given as TRBD1 or TRBD2 (6 bases each). The CDR3 reads CASSPGAVGQETQYF. As DNA, the CDR3 is TGTGCCAGCAGCCCGGGGGCAGTGGGCCAAGAGACCCAGTACTTC.